The rows below give T cell receptor beta chains drawn from one sample of a study of preoperative IRX-2 immunotherapy in early breast cancer. Assay: immunoSEQ multiplex PCR; the TCRdb copy retains only in-frame clones and omits some. The data contain roughly 13,000 clones, approximately 91% of them singletons. Collection of the sample occurred from a patient treated with IRX-2 immunotherapy. The receptors originated from a human donor with breast cancer. CDR3s leave out the opening cysteine and the closing phenylalanine or tryptophan. D genes are given only for firm matches. A clone size is listed for some rows: how often the clone was seen (once, few, many), or a class if it is expanded.

size	D	V	J	CDR3
once	NA	TRBV7-9	TRBJ2-5	ASSLEPVTRETQY
NA	NA	TRBV29-1	TRBJ2-7	SVEARYNEQY
NA	NA	TRBV5-1	TRBJ1-5	ASSLGAPGDQPQH
NA	TRBD1	TRBV19	TRBJ1-6	ASRPPGTGGGSPLH
NA	TRBD1	TRBV19	TRBJ1-5	ASSRSTGTGDQPQH
NA	NA	TRBV5-6	TRBJ1-6	ASRYRVNNSPLH
NA	NA	TRBV7-5	TRBJ1-5	ARSLHQPQH
NA	NA	TRBV5-1	TRBJ1-2	ASSLETSYGYT
large	TRBD1	TRBV9	TRBJ2-2	ASSVAPGQGDPGELF
NA	TRBD1	TRBV6-5	TRBJ1-2	ASSFGDRLQGYT
NA	NA	TRBV2	TRBJ1-5	ASSVDRNQPQH
NA	TRBD2	TRBV29-1	TRBJ2-4	SVGVGGRIAGVAKNIQY
NA	TRBD1	TRBV7-7	TRBJ2-1	ASSRDSLGEQF
NA	TRBD1	TRBV11-2	TRBJ1-1	ASSKGQGPNTEAF